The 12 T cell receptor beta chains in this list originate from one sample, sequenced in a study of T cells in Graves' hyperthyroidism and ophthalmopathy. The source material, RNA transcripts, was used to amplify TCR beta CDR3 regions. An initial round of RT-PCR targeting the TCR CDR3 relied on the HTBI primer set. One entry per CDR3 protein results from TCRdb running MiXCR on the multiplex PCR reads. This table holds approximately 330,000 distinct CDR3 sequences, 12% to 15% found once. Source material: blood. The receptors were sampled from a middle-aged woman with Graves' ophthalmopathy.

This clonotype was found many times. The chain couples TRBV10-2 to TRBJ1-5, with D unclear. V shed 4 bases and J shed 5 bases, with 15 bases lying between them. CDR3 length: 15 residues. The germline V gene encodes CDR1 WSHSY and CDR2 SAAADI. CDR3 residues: CASSAVGRRYQPQHF. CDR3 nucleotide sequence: TGCGCCAGCAGTGCGGTCGGGAGAAGGTATCAGCCCCAGCATTTT.

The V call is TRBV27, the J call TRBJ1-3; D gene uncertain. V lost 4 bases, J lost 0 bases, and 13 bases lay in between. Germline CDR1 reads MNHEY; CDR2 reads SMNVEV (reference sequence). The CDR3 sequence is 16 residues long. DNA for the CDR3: TGTGCCAGCAGTTCACTGCCACGCCGCTCTGGAAACACCATATATTTT. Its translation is CASSSLPRRSGNTIYF.

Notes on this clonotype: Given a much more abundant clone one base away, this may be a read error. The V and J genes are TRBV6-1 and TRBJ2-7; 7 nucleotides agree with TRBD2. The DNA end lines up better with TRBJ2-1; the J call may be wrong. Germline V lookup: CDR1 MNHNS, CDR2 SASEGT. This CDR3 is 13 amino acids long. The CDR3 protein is CASSGHRDYEQFF. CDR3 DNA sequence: TGCGCCAGCAGTGGGCACCGGGACTACGAGCAGTTCTTC.

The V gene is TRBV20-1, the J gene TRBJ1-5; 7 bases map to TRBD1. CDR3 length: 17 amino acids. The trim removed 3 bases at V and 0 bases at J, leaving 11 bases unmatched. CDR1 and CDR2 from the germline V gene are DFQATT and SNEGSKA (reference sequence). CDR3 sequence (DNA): TGCAGTGCTAGTTGGGGAGGGACAGCTTATAGCAATCAGCCCCAGCATTTT. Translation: CSASWGGTAYSNQPQHF.

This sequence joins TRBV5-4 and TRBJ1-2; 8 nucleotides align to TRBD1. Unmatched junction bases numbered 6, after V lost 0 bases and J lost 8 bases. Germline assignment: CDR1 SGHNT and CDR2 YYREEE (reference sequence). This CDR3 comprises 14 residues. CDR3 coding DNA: TGTGCCAGCAGCTTGGACAGGGGGGCGGGCGGCTACACCTTC. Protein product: CASSLDRGAGGYTF.

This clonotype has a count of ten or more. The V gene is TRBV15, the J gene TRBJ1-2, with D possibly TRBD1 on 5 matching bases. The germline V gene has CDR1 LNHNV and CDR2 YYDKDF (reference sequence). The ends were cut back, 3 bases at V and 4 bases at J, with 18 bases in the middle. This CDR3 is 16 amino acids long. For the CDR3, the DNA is TGTGCCACCAGCAGGGATACAATGACAGCGAGCTATGGCTACACCTTC. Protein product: CATSRDTMTASYGYTF.

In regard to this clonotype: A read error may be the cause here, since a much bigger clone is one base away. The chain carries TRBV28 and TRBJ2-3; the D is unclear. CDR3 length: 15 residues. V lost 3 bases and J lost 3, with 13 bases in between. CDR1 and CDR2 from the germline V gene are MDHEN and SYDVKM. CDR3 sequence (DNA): TGTGCCAGCAGTTTTTACTCGGAAGGGACAGATACGCAGTATTTT. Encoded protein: CASSFYSEGTDTQYF.

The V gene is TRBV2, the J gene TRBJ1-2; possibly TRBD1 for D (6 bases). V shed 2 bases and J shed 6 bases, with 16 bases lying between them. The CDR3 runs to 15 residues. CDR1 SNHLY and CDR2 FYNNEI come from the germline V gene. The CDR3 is CASSESIGQRNGYTF. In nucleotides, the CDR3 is TGTGCCAGCAGTGAAAGTATAGGACAGCGGAATGGCTACACCTTC.

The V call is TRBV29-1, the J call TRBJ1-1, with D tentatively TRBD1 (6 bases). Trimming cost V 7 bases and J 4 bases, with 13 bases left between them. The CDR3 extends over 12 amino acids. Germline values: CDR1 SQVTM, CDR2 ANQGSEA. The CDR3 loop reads CSGGTLSTEAFF. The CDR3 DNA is TGCAGCGGCGGGACACTGAGCACTGAAGCTTTCTTT.

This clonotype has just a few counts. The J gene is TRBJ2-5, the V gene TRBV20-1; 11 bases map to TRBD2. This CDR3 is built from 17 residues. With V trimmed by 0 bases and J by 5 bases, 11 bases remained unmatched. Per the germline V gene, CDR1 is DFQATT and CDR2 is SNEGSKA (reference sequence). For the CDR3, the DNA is TGCAGTGCTAGAGATCTAGGGCTAGCGGGAGGAATTGAGACCCAGTACTTC. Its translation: CSARDLGLAGGIETQYF.

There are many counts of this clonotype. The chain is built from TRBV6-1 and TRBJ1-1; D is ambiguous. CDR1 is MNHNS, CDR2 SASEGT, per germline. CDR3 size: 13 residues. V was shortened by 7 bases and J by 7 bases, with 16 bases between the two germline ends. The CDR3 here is CASTWAVYSEAFF. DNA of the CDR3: TGTGCCAGCACCTGGGCCGTATACAGTGAAGCTTTCTTT.

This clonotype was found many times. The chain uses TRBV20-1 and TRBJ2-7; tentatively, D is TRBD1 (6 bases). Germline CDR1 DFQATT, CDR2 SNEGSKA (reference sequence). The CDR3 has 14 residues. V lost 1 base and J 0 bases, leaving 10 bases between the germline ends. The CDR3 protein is CSARGTVSSYEQYF. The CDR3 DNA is TGCAGTGCTAGAGGGACAGTTAGCTCCTACGAGCAGTACTTC.